The 17 T cell receptor beta chains in this list originate from one sample, sequenced in a study of T cells after yellow fever vaccination (dated by TCRdb to between 2018 and 2020). The library came from 5' RACE. The reads were generated on an Illumina NovaSeq 6000. Clones were called with MiXCR by TCRdb after fastp trimmed the public reads at Q25, and only in-frame beta chains were retained. Rows with one shared CDR3 protein collapse into an entry with the most common genes and DNA. The sample data list around 310,000 distinct CDR3 sequences, and over 3.5% of these were observed just once. Approximately 19% of the sample is taken by the ten largest. The sample's treatment or condition label, in plain terms: live attenuated yellow fever vaccine strain. This specimen was PBMCs, taken 15 days after the yellow fever booster vaccination. The receptors shown here come from a man between 18 and 29 years old who received the YFV17D yellow fever vaccine.

This clonotype has just a few counts. In DNA, the CDR3 is TGCGCCAGCAGCCAAGAACCCCCGAACAGCATATCCGGGGAGCTGTTTTTT. It codes for CASSQEPPNSISGELFF. V is TRBV4-1 and J is TRBJ2-2; no definite D call. Per germline, CDR1 MGHRA and CDR2 YSYEKL. V lost 0 bases and J lost 6, with 17 bases in between. CDR3 size: 17 residues.

This clonotype was counted at least ten times. The chain combines TRBV7-9 with TRBJ2-5, with TRBD2 identical over 10 bases. The junction had 11 bases not matched to a gene; V was cut back by 8 bases and J by 5 bases. CDR3 size: 15 residues. CDR1 and CDR2 (germline): SEHNR, FQNEAQ (reference sequence). The chain's CDR3 is CASSRRQAGGETQYF. DNA for the CDR3: TGTGCCAGCTCTCGTCGGCAAGCGGGGGGGGAGACCCAGTACTTC.

This clonotype was observed many times. The rearrangement links TRBV7-9 to TRBJ2-1; D may be TRBD2 (5 bases). The V gene's germline CDR1 is SEHNR and CDR2 FQNEAQ (reference sequence). V lost 5 bases to trimming and J lost 6 bases, with 17 bases between them. CDR3 size: 15 residues. The CDR3 protein is CASSEVASLLNEQFF. In DNA form, the CDR3 reads TGTGCCAGCAGCGAGGTGGCTAGCTTACTCAATGAGCAGTTCTTC.

This clonotype appeared many times. The rearrangement links TRBV4-3 to TRBJ2-7, with 9 nucleotides matching TRBD1. V was pared by 1 base and J by 7 bases, with 14 bases of the junction left unmatched. Germline assignment: CDR1 LGHNA and CDR2 YSLEER. CDR3 length equals 17 residues. As DNA, the CDR3 is TGCGCCAGCAGCCAAGGTTACCGGGACAGGGATATTAGGGAGCAGTACGTC. Its translation: CASSQGYRDRDIREQYV.

This clonotype was observed a few times. V usage is TRBV7-8 and J usage is TRBJ1-2, with 9 bases matching TRBD1. Trimming removed 5 bases from V and 1 base from J; junction bases left unmatched: 8. The CDR3 is 16 residues long. Looked up from germline, CDR1 is SGHVS and CDR2 is FQNEAQ. The CDR3 here is CASSPKRQGVNYGYTF. The CDR3, as DNA: TGTGCCAGCAGCCCAAAGAGACAGGGGGTTAACTATGGCTACACCTTC.

Concerning this clonotype itself: This may arise from a read error, as a much more abundant clone is one base away. This rearrangement joins TRBV27 to TRBJ2-5, with D perhaps TRBD1 (5 bases). V was pared by 3 bases and J by 4 bases, with 12 bases between. Germline V gives CDR1 MNHEY, CDR2 SMNVEV (reference sequence). This CDR3 contains 14 residues. The DNA for the CDR3 is TGTGCCAGCAGTTTTCAGGGATGGCTAGAGACCCAGTACTTC. Its protein is CASSFQGWLETQYF.

The chain links TRBV3-1 to TRBJ2-5; D not resolved. The CDR3 spans 14 residues. Germline CDR1 and CDR2: LGHDT and YNNKEL (reference sequence). Trimming removed 0 bases from V and 3 bases from J, with 8 bases in between. CDR3 sequence (DNA): TGTGCCAGCAGCCAAGAAGTGCAGAAAGAGACCCAGTACTTC. Translated, it gives CASSQEVQKETQYF.

In its sample, this clonotype was seen many times. The chain couples TRBV7-8 to TRBJ2-1; 7 bases align to TRBD2. V gave up 8 bases and J gave up 7 bases; unmatched junction bases: 11. Per germline, CDR1 SGHVS and CDR2 FQNEAQ. This CDR3 region has 14 residues. The CDR3 is CASGTPGGSNEQFF. CDR3 in DNA: TGTGCCAGCGGGACCCCGGGGGGTTCGAATGAGCAGTTCTTC.

This clonotype has at least ten counts. The chain links TRBV19 to TRBJ2-1; D might be TRBD2 (6 bases). Germline values: CDR1 LNHDA, CDR2 SQIVND (reference sequence). Trimming removed 10 bases at V and 1 base at J, with 14 bases between. The CDR3 is 14 amino acids. The DNA of the CDR3 is TGTGCCACCTGGGGGGAAGGGTCCTACAATGAGCAGTTCTTC. Its translation: CATWGEGSYNEQFF. Filled out from reference TRBV19 and TRBJ2-1, the complete variable domain reads DGGITQSPKYLFRKEGQNVTLSCEQNLNHDAMYWYRQDPGQGLRLIYYSQIVNDFQKGDIAEGYSVSREKKESFPLTVTSAQKNPTAFYLCATWGEGSYNEQFFGPGTRLTVL.

The chain joins TRBV3-1 to TRBJ1-5; 7 bases are shared with TRBD1. J was trimmed by 4 bases and V by 0 bases; bases with no gene match: 3. The CDR3 sequence is 15 residues long. Germline CDR1 reads LGHDT; CDR2 reads YNNKEL (reference sequence). This CDR3 reads CASSQDTGANQPQHF. DNA of the CDR3: TGTGCCAGCAGCCAAGATACAGGGGCGAATCAGCCCCAGCATTTT.

The chain has TRBV4-1 and TRBJ1-1; D not resolved. Germline V gene lookup returns CDR1 MGHRA and CDR2 YSYEKL. CDR3 length: 14 residues. V gave up 2 bases and J gave up 1 base, with 8 bases separating them. Here the CDR3 reads CASSQPAENTEAFF. DNA for the CDR3: TGCGCCAGCAGCCAACCGGCCGAGAACACTGAAGCTTTCTTT.

This clonotype was counted many times. This chain links TRBV29-1 with TRBJ2-3; 7 nucleotides agree with TRBD1. CDR3 length: 14 amino acids. CDR1 and CDR2 (germline): SQVTM, ANQGSEA. Trimming removed 6 bases from V and 5 bases from J; junction bases left unmatched: 11. CDR3 in DNA: TGCAGCGTGGCCCGGGACAGCCGAGAAGATACGCAGTATTTT. Translating it yields CSVARDSREDTQYF.

J is TRBJ2-3 and V is TRBV5-4; D possibly corresponds to TRBD1 (6 bases). V shed 2 bases and J shed 7 bases, with 8 bases lying between them. This CDR3 has 12 amino acids. In germline, CDR1 is SGHNT, CDR2 YYREEE (reference sequence). CDR3 coding DNA: TGTGCCAGCAGCTTACAGGGTAATACGCAGTATTTT. It encodes CASSLQGNTQYF.

Points on this clonotype: This may be a read error, as it is one base from a much larger clone. V and J are TRBV28 and TRBJ2-2, with D perhaps matching TRBD1 (6 bases). In germline, CDR1 is MDHEN, CDR2 SYDVKM. The CDR3 is 15 amino acids. The CDR3 nucleotides read TGTGCCAGCAGTTTCCCCGGACAGCCTTCCGGGGAGCTGATTTTT. This sequence encodes CASSFPGQPSGELIF. Drawing the rest from reference TRBV28 and TRBJ2-2, the complete variable domain is DVKVTQSSRYLVKRTGEKVFLECVQDMDHENMFWYRQDPGLGLRLIYFSYDVKMKEKGDIPEGYSVSREKKERFSLILESASTNQTSMYLCASSFPGQPSGELIFGEGSRLTVL.

This clonotype showed up many times. The chain recombines TRBV5-1 with TRBJ2-4, with D possibly TRBD2 on 6 matching bases. Germline CDR1 and CDR2: SGHRS and YFSETQ. V was shortened by 5 bases and J by 1 base, with 10 bases between the two germline ends. The CDR3 length is 14 residues. The DNA for the CDR3 is TGCGCCAGCAGTAGGCGGGATGCCAAAAACATTCAGTACTTC. As protein: CASSRRDAKNIQYF.

This clonotype occurred many times. The CDR3 nucleotides are TGTGCCAGCAGCCCTCTTGCGGGTGGGTACACTGAAGCTTTCTTT. This sequence encodes CASSPLAGGYTEAFF. The chain combines TRBV7-2 with TRBJ1-1; D ambiguous. This CDR3 comprises 15 residues. Trimming shortened V by 5 bases and J by 3 bases, and 16 bases separated the two germline ends. Germline V gives CDR1 SGHTA, CDR2 FQGNSA.

The rearrangement uses TRBV25-1 and TRBJ1-6; D is perhaps TRBD1 (5 bases). Germline lookup yields CDR1 MGHDK and CDR2 SYGVNS. The CDR3 length is 15 residues. V was cut by 2 bases and J by 8 bases, with 13 bases left in between. The CDR3 here is CASSETGRGDSPLHF. DNA for the CDR3: TGTGCCAGCAGTGAAACTGGGAGGGGAGATTCACCCCTCCACTTT. Variable domain in full (rest from reference TRBV25-1 and TRBJ1-6): EADIYQTPRYLVIGTGKKITLECSQTMGHDKMYWYQQDPGMELHLIHYSYGVNSTEKGDLSSESTVSRIRTEHFPLTLESARPSHTSQYLCASSETGRGDSPLHFGNGTRLTVT.